The source of this T cell receptor (beta chain) is a study of long-term antiretroviral therapy in people with HIV. Study results and limitations: Dominating the repertoire at all time points were the clones that expanded before ART.

Specimens held roughly 0.9-10 million cryopreserved PBMC prior to DNA extraction. Comment on this clone: Its antigen is currently unknown.

immunoSEQ v3.0 was run at survey level. Clones were read by immunoSEQ multiplex PCR, and TCRdb kept only the in-frame ones, dropping some. Of 40,000 to 45,000 clones listed, over 90% are singletons. CDR1 and CDR2 from the germline V gene are SGHAT and FQNNGV. The V end was cut by 4 bases, the J end by 2 bases, with 11 bases between. The CDR3 length is 15 residues. J is TRBJ2-2 and V is TRBV11-2; tentative D call: TRBD1 (6 bases). This clonotype was obtained from a woman in her fifties or sixties with HIV. The sequenced sample was unsorted PBMCs, obtained 3.7 years after starting antiretroviral therapy. The CDR3: CASSSTGTNTGELFF. The CDR3 DNA follows: TGTGCCAGCAGCTCAACAGGGACCAACACCGGGGAGCTGTTTTTT.